The rows below give T cell receptor beta chains drawn from one sample of a study of blood T cell repertoires in COVID-19. Measured with immunoSEQ multiplex PCR; TCRdb has only the in-frame clones, and not every one. Of 250,000 to 400,000 clones in the sample, almost 90% are singletons; the top ten hold 2.5% to 3.5%. Sequenced sample: peripheral blood. These receptors were obtained from a woman younger than 45 with COVID-19, enrolled during active disease. Each CDR3 is given with its conserved first and last residue. The order of the fields is clone size, D gene, J gene, V gene, CDR3 protein, CDR3 DNA. D genes are given only for firm matches. Clone size, where shown, is once, few, many, or a class for clones that have expanded.

>NA|NA|TRBJ2-7|TRBV21-1
CASSKGKDSSLDEQYF
TGTGCCAGCAGCAAAGGAAAGGACTCCTCACTAGACGAGCAGTACTTC
>NA|TRBD2|TRBJ2-1|TRBV4-1
CASSRGLAGYEQFF
TGCGCCAGCAGCAGGGGACTAGCAGGGTATGAGCAGTTCTTC
>NA|NA|TRBJ1-5|TRBV18
CASSPDSRNQPQHF
TGTGCCAGCTCACCTGACAGTCGGAATCAGCCCCAGCATTTT
>NA|NA|TRBJ1-4|TRBV5-6
CASSLGGRINEKLFF
TGTGCCAGCAGCTTGGGGGGCAGGATTAATGAAAAACTGTTTTTT
>NA|NA|TRBJ1-5|TRBV5-8
CASSLVAGPSNQPQHF
TGTGCCAGCAGCTTGGTGGCAGGGCCGAGCAATCAGCCCCAGCATTTT
>NA|NA|TRBJ1-3|TRBV25-1
CASSAGHPSGNTIYF
TGTGCCAGCAGTGCGGGACACCCCTCTGGAAACACCATATATTTT
>NA|NA|TRBJ1-5|TRBV19
CASSIGGDQPQHF
TGTGCCAGTAGTATAGGGGGAGACCAGCCCCAGCATTTT
>NA|TRBD1|TRBJ2-4|TRBV3-1/TRBV3-2
CASSPGQGAMYF
TGTGCCAGCAGCCCAGGACAGGGGGCGATGTACTTC
>NA|NA|TRBJ1-3|TRBV11-2
CASSPDLGNTIYF
TGTGCCAGCAGCCCTGACTTAGGAAACACCATATATTTT
>NA|TRBD2|TRBJ2-7|TRBV19
CASSITSGSAYEQYF
TGTGCCAGTAGTATTACTAGCGGGAGCGCCTACGAGCAGTACTTC
>NA|TRBD1|TRBJ1-1|TRBV29-1
CSVRDRGTNTEAFF
TGCAGCGTTCGGGACAGGGGAACGAACACTGAAGCTTTCTTT
>NA|NA|TRBJ2-3|TRBV30
CAWSGPLGAATDTQYF
TGTGCCTGGAGCGGTCCCTTAGGGGCGGCAACAGATACGCAGTATTTT
>NA|TRBD1|TRBJ1-3|TRBV3-1/TRBV3-2
CATSLTGYRRNTIYF
TGTGCCACATCCCTGACAGGGTATAGGCGAAACACCATATATTTT
>once|NA|TRBJ1-5|TRBV7-6
CASSRSSNQPQHF
TGTGCCAGCAGCCGGAGTAGCAATCAGCCCCAGCATTTT
>NA|NA|TRBJ1-6|TRBV25-1
CASSDPQAGGSYNSPLHF
TGTGCCAGCAGTGACCCCCAGGCCGGGGGGTCCTATAATTCACCCCTCCACTTT
>few|TRBD1|TRBJ2-1|TRBV27
CASTQTGPLYNEQFF
TGTGCCAGCACCCAGACAGGGCCCCTCTACAATGAGCAGTTCTTC
>NA|NA|TRBJ2-5|TRBV18
CASSLIIQGRETQYF
TGTGCCAGCTCACTGATAATCCAGGGAAGGGAGACCCAGTACTTC
>NA|NA|TRBJ1-2|TRBV5-4
CASSLMVSGYGYTF
TGTGCCAGCAGCTTAATGGTCTCGGGCTATGGCTACACCTTC
>NA|NA|TRBJ2-1|TRBV27
CASSPSRNNEQFF
TGTGCCAGCAGCCCTAGTAGAAACAATGAGCAGTTCTTC
>NA|NA|TRBJ1-3|TRBV30
CAWGRGDTIYF
TGTGCCTGGGGCAGGGGCGACACCATATATTTT
>NA|NA|TRBJ1-3|TRBV19
CASSRGTAGNTIYF
TGTGCCAGTAGTAGGGGGACTGCCGGAAACACCATATATTTT
>NA|NA|TRBJ2-1|TRBV7-9
CASSPLASQGQFF
TGTGCCAGCAGCCCCTTGGCTAGTCAGGGGCAGTTCTTC
>once|TRBD1|TRBJ1-1|TRBV27
CASSYEGAKAEAFF
TGTGCCAGCAGTTACGAGGGGGCGAAAGCTGAAGCTTTCTTT
>NA|NA|TRBJ1-4|TRBV5-6
CASRIYGTNEKLFF
TGTGCCAGCAGGATCTACGGGACTAATGAAAAACTGTTTTTT
>NA|TRBD1|TRBJ1-4|TRBV25-1
CASSGGQGAGEKLFF
TGTGCCAGCAGTGGAGGACAGGGGGCAGGTGAAAAACTGTTTTTT
>NA|NA|TRBJ1-1|TRBV7-8
CASSLGGLAEAFF
TGTGCCAGCAGCTTGGGAGGTCTAGCTGAAGCTTTCTTT
>NA|NA|TRBJ2-5|TRBV5-1
CASSFGTPRAETQYF
TGCGCCAGCAGCTTTGGGACACCTAGAGCGGAGACCCAGTACTTC
>once|NA|TRBJ1-4|TRBV28
CASSLWTGTFGNEKLFF
TGTGCCAGCAGTTTATGGACCGGGACTTTTGGCAATGAAAAACTGTTTTTT
>NA|NA|TRBJ1-5|TRBV19
CASSTQGGNQPQHF
TGTGCCAGTAGCACACAGGGCGGCAATCAGCCCCAGCATTTT
>NA|NA|TRBJ2-2|TRBV19
CASSTGTYTGELFF
TGTGCCAGTAGTACCGGGACATACACCGGGGAGCTGTTTTTT
>NA|NA|TRBJ1-1|TRBV28
CASSFFRGRAFF
TGTGCCAGCAGTTTTTTTAGGGGAAGAGCTTTCTTT
>NA|NA|TRBJ2-2|TRBV7-7
CASSPGQLITGELFF
TGTGCCAGCAGTCCCGGACAGCTAATCACCGGGGAGCTGTTTTTT
>NA|NA|TRBJ1-1|TRBV3-1/TRBV3-2
CASSQVGGSVTEAFF
TGTGCCAGCAGCCAAGTCGGGGGATCTGTCACTGAAGCTTTCTTT
>NA|NA|TRBJ1-4|TRBV27
CASSSYSDSSNEKLFF
TGTGCCAGCAGTTCCTACTCGGACAGTTCTAATGAAAAACTGTTTTTT
>NA|TRBD1|TRBJ2-7|TRBV27
CASSLGTGTEQYF
TGTGCCAGCAGTTTAGGGACAGGCACCGAGCAGTACTTC
>NA|NA|TRBJ1-1|TRBV25-1
CASSETGGPPLGTEAFF
TGTGCCAGCAGTGAGACGGGGGGCCCCCCCCTGGGCACTGAAGCTTTCTTT
>NA|NA|TRBJ1-4|TRBV2
CASSLQGGVKEKLFF
TGTGCCAGCAGTCTCCAAGGGGGTGTAAAAGAAAAACTGTTTTTT
>NA|TRBD2|TRBJ2-7|TRBV5-4
CASSPTSGISYEQYF
TGTGCCAGCAGCCCCACTAGCGGGATATCCTACGAGCAGTACTTC
>NA|TRBD2|TRBJ2-7|TRBV10-2
CASGGGGLEQYF
TGCGCCAGCGGGGGGGGAGGGCTCGAGCAGTACTTC
>NA|NA|TRBJ2-5|TRBV2
CASSVAYAGQETQYF
TGTGCCAGCAGTGTTGCCTATGCAGGCCAAGAGACCCAGTACTTC
>NA|TRBD2|TRBJ2-1|TRBV5-1
CASSSASGIYNEQFF
TGCGCCAGCAGCTCGGCTAGCGGTATTTACAATGAGCAGTTCTTC
>NA|TRBD1|TRBJ1-1|TRBV30
CAWKAGQDAAEAFF
TGTGCCTGGAAGGCGGGACAGGATGCTGCCGAAGCTTTCTTT
>NA|TRBD1|TRBJ1-6|TRBV27
CASSLWTGGYSPLHF
TGTGCCAGCAGTTTATGGACAGGGGGCTATTCACCCCTCCACTTT
>NA|NA|TRBJ1-4|TRBV21-1
CASSSPGAHSHEKLFF
TGTGCCAGCAGCAGTCCAGGGGCGCATAGCCATGAAAAACTGTTTTTT
>NA|NA|TRBJ1-5|TRBV6-1
CASSEEGNSNQPQHF
TGTGCCAGCAGTGAAGAGGGGAATAGCAATCAGCCCCAGCATTTT
>NA|NA|TRBJ1-5|TRBV7-2
CASSLDGGGNQPQHF
TGTGCCAGCAGCTTAGACGGGGGAGGCAATCAGCCCCAGCATTTT
>NA|NA|TRBJ1-3|TRBV28
CASSPDRYSFSGNTIYF
TGTGCCAGCAGTCCCGACAGATATTCGTTTTCTGGAAACACCATATATTTT
>NA|NA|TRBJ2-7|TRBV5-1
CASSLSPVTYEQYF
TGCGCCAGCAGCTTGTCGCCGGTAACCTACGAGCAGTACTTC
>NA|NA|TRBJ2-3|TRBV5-1
CASSPLRSTDTQYF
TGCGCCAGCAGCCCACTACGGAGCACAGATACGCAGTATTTT
>NA|TRBD2|TRBJ2-3|TRBV7-8
CASSQTSGASTDTQYF
TGTGCCAGCAGCCAGACTAGCGGAGCTAGCACAGATACGCAGTATTTT
>NA|NA|TRBJ2-2|TRBV12-3/TRBV12-4
CASSLIVGELFF
TGTGCCAGCAGCCTTATAGTTGGGGAGCTGTTTTTT
>NA|NA|TRBJ1-2|TRBV7-2
CASSSTGNYGYTF
TGTGCCAGCAGCTCCACAGGGAACTATGGCTACACCTTC
>NA|NA|TRBJ2-1|TRBV5-4
CASSSSVSEQFF
TGTGCCAGCAGCTCCTCTGTCTCTGAGCAGTTCTTC